The 18 T cell receptor beta chains in this list originate from one sample, sequenced in a study of spatial heterogeneity in lung cancer. TCRdb processed the 5' RACE reads anew with MiXCR; each CDR3 protein has one entry. The table records approximately 870 distinct CDR3 sequences, about 40% of them present only once. Specified time point: sample taken at primary tumor resection. The sample in question was normal lung tissue next to the tumor, obtained at surgery. The receptors come from a male donor with early-stage non-small cell lung cancer.

By sample fraction, this clonotype is large (0.1 to 1%). This beta chain is an unintended read in a library built for alpha chains; its size means little. The V call is TRBV28, the J call TRBJ1-4, with TRBD1 identical over 7 bases. Looked up from germline, CDR1 is MDHEN and CDR2 is SYDVKM. The CDR3 runs to 17 residues. With 1 base clipped from V and 8 bases from J, the junction kept 13 bases outside the gene matches. The CDR3 DNA reads as TGTGCCAGCAGTTTATTCCGGGGGCGTTGGGACAGCGAAAAACTGTTTTTT. It is translated as CASSLFRGRWDSEKLFF.

This clonotype was found a few times. This beta chain is off target for a library built for alpha chains, so its abundance means little. The J gene is TRBJ2-5, the V gene TRBV12-3 or TRBV12-4; weak D call: TRBD2 (5 bases). Trimming pared 5 bases from V and 9 bases from J, leaving 16 bases between. The CDR3 length is 13 residues. This CDR3 is CASSRRLEGAQYF. In nucleotides, the CDR3 is TGTGCCAGCAGTCGTCGGCTCGAGGGCGCCCAGTACTTC.

This clonotype is labeled large. Found in a library prepared for alpha chains, this beta chain is an off-target read, and its abundance has little meaning. The chain employs TRBV7-2 and TRBJ2-3; D may be TRBD1 or TRBD2 (6 bases each). The CDR3 spans 16 residues. Germline assignment: CDR1 SGHTA and CDR2 FQGNSA. V was pared by 3 bases and J by 2 bases, with 15 bases between. The CDR3 loop reads CASSFMGGSVTDTQYF. Here the CDR3 DNA reads TGTGCCAGCAGCTTTATGGGGGGCTCGGTCACAGATACGCAGTATTTT.

This clonotype was seen only a few times. The library was built for alpha chains, so this beta chain is an off-target read and its size means little. This chain links TRBV6-5 with TRBJ2-1; 9 nucleotides agree with TRBD2. V dropped 5 bases and J dropped 8; count of bases not matched to a gene: 7. The CDR3 consists of 14 residues. Germline values: CDR1 MNHEY, CDR2 SVGAGI. The CDR3 here is CASSQSSGSDEQFF. CDR3 nucleotides: TGTGCCAGCAGTCAAAGTAGCGGGAGCGATGAGCAGTTCTTC.

A remark on this clonotype: Because the library targeted alpha chains, this beta chain is an off-target read whose size means little. Here the CDR3 reads CSARVLGAASYEQYF. The DNA of the CDR3 is TGCAGTGCTAGGGTGTTGGGGGCTGCCTCCTACGAGCAGTACTTC. This rearrangement joins TRBV20-1 to TRBJ2-7, with D maybe TRBD1 (6 bases). CDR3 length: 15 residues. V was clipped by 3 bases and J by 0 bases, with 15 bases between them. Germline V gene data show CDR1 as DFQATT and CDR2 as SNEGSKA (reference sequence).

On this clonotype: This beta chain is a stray read from a library made for alpha chains; its abundance is not meaningful. The chain is built from TRBV7-9 and TRBJ2-5, with 9 bases aligning to TRBD1. CDR3 length: 17 residues. V was pared by 0 bases and J by 2 bases, with 7 bases of the junction left unmatched. Germline assignment: CDR1 SEHNR and CDR2 FQNEAQ (reference sequence). The CDR3 here is CASSLARRTGVQETQYF. The CDR3 region has the DNA TGTGCCAGCAGCTTAGCGCGTAGGACAGGGGTACAAGAGACCCAGTACTTC.

This clonotype was counted a few times. A library prepared for alpha chains yielded this beta chain as an off-target read; its size is of little meaning. The gene calls are TRBV12-3 or TRBV12-4 and TRBJ2-1; D not resolved. V lost 7 bases and J lost 6, with 7 bases in between. The CDR3 sequence is 11 residues long. The CDR3 region is CASKRLNEQFF. The CDR3, as DNA: TGTGCCAGCAAACGTCTCAATGAGCAGTTCTTC.

For this clonotype: This beta chain slipped into a library made for alpha chains as a stray read, so its size is not meaningful. The rearrangement uses TRBV12-3 or TRBV12-4 and TRBJ2-1; possibly TRBD2 for D (5 bases). The CDR3 has 12 residues. Deletions cut 7 bases from V and 9 bases from J, with 13 bases between. CDR3 in amino acids: CASTMGAGEQFF. In nucleotides, the CDR3 is TGTGCCAGCACGATGGGTGCGGGTGAGCAGTTCTTC.

A remark on this clonotype: With the library built for alpha chains, this beta chain is off target and its frequency is not meaningful. The V and J genes are TRBV4-1 and TRBJ2-7; D tentatively fits TRBD1 or TRBD2 (6 bases each). Deletions cut 4 bases from V and 1 base from J, with 17 bases between. The germline V gene encodes CDR1 MGHRA and CDR2 YSYEKL. The CDR3 sequence is 16 residues long. The CDR3 coding sequence is TGCGCCAGCAGCCTTGCAGACGGGGGCGGTTCCTACGAGCAGTACTTC. Protein sequence: CASSLADGGGSYEQYF.

By its share, this clonotype is large. Little can be read into the size of this beta chain, an off-target read in a library designed for alpha chains. The CDR3 bases are TGTGCCAGCGGACCATTGGGGGGCGAGACCCAGTACTTC. It translates to CASGPLGGETQYF. This chain joins TRBV6-5 and TRBJ2-5; D is tentatively TRBD1 or TRBD2 (6 bases each). V lost 8 bases to trimming and J lost 5 bases, with 15 bases between them. The germline V gene has CDR1 MNHEY and CDR2 SVGAGI. This CDR3 region has 13 residues.

This clonotype was seen a handful of times. This beta chain is an unintended read in a library built for alpha chains; its size means little. This chain connects TRBV29-1 to TRBJ2-1; 8 nucleotides match TRBD1. After removal of 4 bases from V and 3 bases from J, the junction contained 20 bases not matched to a gene. Per germline, CDR1 SQVTM and CDR2 ANQGSEA. CDR3 length: 19 amino acids. The DNA for the CDR3 is TGCAGCGTTGCCGGACCCCGGGACAGGAAAACTCCCAACTACAATGAGCAGTTCTTC. Translation: CSVAGPRDRKTPNYNEQFF.

With respect to this clonotype: The library was designed around alpha chains, so this beta chain is a stray read whose abundance carries little weight. The rearrangement links TRBV7-9 to TRBJ2-2; 7 bases map to TRBD1. CDR1 and CDR2 from the germline V gene are SEHNR and FQNEAQ (reference sequence). V dropped 4 bases and J dropped 2; count of bases not matched to a gene: 4. The CDR3 contains 15 residues. CDR3 sequence (DNA): TGTGCCAGCAGCTCGGGACAGCGTAACACCGGGGAGCTGTTTTTT. Translated, it gives CASSSGQRNTGELFF.

In this sample, this clonotype is large. Because this beta chain is a stray read in a library intended to capture alpha chains, its abundance should not be given much weight. This sequence joins TRBV23-1 and TRBJ2-6; D is uncertain. TRBV23-1 is recorded as an ORF, its role being uncertain. The CDR3 runs 16 residues. V lost 0 bases and J lost 4, with 10 bases in between. The CDR3 is CASSQSRVRGANVLTF. The CDR3 bases are TGCGCCAGCAGTCAATCCCGGGTACGCGGGGCCAACGTCCTGACTTTC.

Comments on this clonotype: This beta chain represents an off-target read in a library built for alpha chains; its size is of limited meaning. In DNA, the CDR3 is TGTGCCATCAGTGAAGAGGGAGGAACTGAAGCTTTCTTT. It specifies CAISEEGGTEAFF. The chain uses TRBV10-3 and TRBJ1-1; no reliable D call. The CDR3 consists of 13 residues. V lost 3 bases and J lost 5, with 10 bases in between. CDR1 ENHRY and CDR2 SYGVKD come from the germline V gene.

On this clonotype: This beta chain is a stray sequence in a library constructed for alpha chains; its clone size is not meaningful. This sequence joins TRBV6-2 or TRBV6-3 and TRBJ1-5, with 7 nucleotides matching TRBD1. V lost 6 bases and J lost 2; bases outside the gene matches: 10. Germline V CDR1 and CDR2: MNHEY, SVGEGT. There are 16 residues in the CDR3. CDR3 nucleotides: TGTGCCAGCAGCCCGACAGGGCGGATGGGCAATCAGCCCCAGCATTTT. Translation: CASSPTGRMGNQPQHF.

Comment on this clonotype: The size of this beta chain means little, since it is a stray read in a library made for alpha chains. The chain has TRBV20-1 and TRBJ2-1; D ambiguous. CDR3 length: 12 amino acids. Trimming took off 5 bases at V and 4 bases at J, with 9 bases between the two ends. CDR1 is DFQATT, CDR2 SNEGSKA, per germline (reference sequence). The CDR3 DNA follows: TGCAGTGCTCCCGTACTGTACAATGAGCAGTTCTTC. It codes for CSAPVLYNEQFF.

This clonotype qualifies as large. Because the library targeted alpha chains, this beta chain is an off-target read whose size means little. The rearrangement joins TRBV10-3 to TRBJ2-7; TRBD2 aligns across 7 bases. This CDR3 spans 15 amino acids. The V segment lost 2 bases and the J segment 0 bases; nucleotides outside the gene matches: 4. Germline V gene lookup returns CDR1 ENHRY and CDR2 SYGVKD. CDR3 in amino acids: CAISEGSGASYEQYF. The CDR3 bases are TGTGCCATCAGTGAGGGGAGCGGGGCCTCCTACGAGCAGTACTTC.

About this clonotype: Because this beta chain is a stray read in a library intended to capture alpha chains, its abundance should not be given much weight. CDR3 protein: CASSLAGFLYEQYF. In nucleotides, the CDR3 is TGTGCCAGCAGCTTAGCGGGGTTCTTATACGAGCAGTACTTC. V usage is TRBV7-2 and J usage is TRBJ2-7; D is unresolved. Germline-derived CDR1 and CDR2 are SGHTA and FQGNSA. The CDR3 consists of 14 residues. Trimming took off 0 bases at V and 4 bases at J, with 10 bases between the two ends. The full variable domain, its missing parts supplied by reference TRBV7-2 and TRBJ2-7, is GAGVSQSPSNKVTEKGKDVELRCDPISGHTALYWYRQSLGQGLEFLIYFQGNSAPDKSGLPSDRFSAERTGGSVSTLTIQRTQQEDSAVYLCASSLAGFLYEQYFGPGTRLTVT.